This TCR beta chain stems from a study of T cells in Graves' hyperthyroidism and ophthalmopathy. Study results and caveats: Ophthalmopathy was identified by the model a median 6.5 months ahead of onset.

Details on this clonotype: Its antigen is unknown.

Germline loops: CDR1 DFQATT, CDR2 SNEGSKA (reference sequence). The CDR3 covers 13 residues. V was trimmed by 6 bases and J by 0 bases, leaving 11 bases between them. RNA transcripts gave rise to amplified TCR beta CDR3 regions. HTBI primers were employed in a first-round RT-PCR of the TCR CDR3. TCRdb re-called the multiplex PCR reads through MiXCR, storing one row per CDR3 protein. The sample lists around 700,000 distinct CDR3 sequences, approximately 19% occurring once. Sequenced material: blood. The clonotype was recovered from a woman in her 50s with Graves' hyperthyroidism that later progressed to Graves' ophthalmopathy. J is TRBJ1-1 and V is TRBV20-1, with D unresolved. Written as DNA, the CDR3 is TGCAGTGCCCCTCGGGCAGTGAACACTGAAGCTTTCTTT. This sequence encodes CSAPRAVNTEAFF.